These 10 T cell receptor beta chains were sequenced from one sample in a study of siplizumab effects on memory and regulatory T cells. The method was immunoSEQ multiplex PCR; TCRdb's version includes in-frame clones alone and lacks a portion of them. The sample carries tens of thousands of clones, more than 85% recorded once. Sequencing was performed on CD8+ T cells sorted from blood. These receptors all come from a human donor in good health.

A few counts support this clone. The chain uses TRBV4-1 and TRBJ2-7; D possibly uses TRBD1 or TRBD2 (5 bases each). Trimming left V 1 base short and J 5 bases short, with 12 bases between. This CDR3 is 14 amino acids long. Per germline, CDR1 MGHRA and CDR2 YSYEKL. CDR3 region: CASSQVEGTDEQYF. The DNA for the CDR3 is TGCGCCAGCAGCCAAGTTGAGGGGACCGACGAGCAGTACTTC.

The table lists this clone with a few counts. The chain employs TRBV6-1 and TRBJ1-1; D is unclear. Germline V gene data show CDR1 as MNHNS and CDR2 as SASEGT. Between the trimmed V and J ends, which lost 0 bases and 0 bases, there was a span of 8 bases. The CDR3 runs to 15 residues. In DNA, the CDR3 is TGTGCCAGCAGTGAAGCGAGACACATGAACACTGAAGCTTTCTTT. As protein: CASSEARHMNTEAFF.

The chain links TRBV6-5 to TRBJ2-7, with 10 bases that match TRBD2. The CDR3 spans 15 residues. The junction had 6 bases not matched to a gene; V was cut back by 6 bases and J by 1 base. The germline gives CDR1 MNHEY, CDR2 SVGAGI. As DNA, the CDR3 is TGTGCCAGCAGCCCAACGGGACTAGCGTCCTACGAGCAGTACTTC. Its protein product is CASSPTGLASYEQYF.

The CDR3 protein is CASSLKSRGPPYEQYF. DNA for the CDR3: TGTGCCAGCAGCTTAAAGAGCAGGGGGCCGCCCTACGAGCAGTACTTC. The chain employs TRBV7-3 and TRBJ2-7, with TRBD1 identical over 8 bases. The germline CDR1 and CDR2 sequences are SGHTA and FQGTGA. V was clipped by 1 base and J by 2 bases; unmatched bases: 7. This CDR3 is 16 amino acids long. The variable domain in full, completed from reference TRBV7-3 and TRBJ2-7, reads GAGVSQTPSNKVTEKGKYVELRCDPISGHTALYWYRQSLGQGPEFLIYFQGTGAADDSGLPNDRFFAVRPEGSVSTLKIQRTERGDSAVYLCASSLKSRGPPYEQYFGPGTRLTVT.

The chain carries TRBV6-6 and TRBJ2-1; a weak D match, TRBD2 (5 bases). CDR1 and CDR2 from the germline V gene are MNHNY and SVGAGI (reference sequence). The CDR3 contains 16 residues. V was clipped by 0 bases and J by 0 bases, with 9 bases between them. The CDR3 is CASSYSVGSSYNEQFF. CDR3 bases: TGTGCCAGCAGTTACTCGGTTGGGAGCTCCTACAATGAGCAGTTCTTC.

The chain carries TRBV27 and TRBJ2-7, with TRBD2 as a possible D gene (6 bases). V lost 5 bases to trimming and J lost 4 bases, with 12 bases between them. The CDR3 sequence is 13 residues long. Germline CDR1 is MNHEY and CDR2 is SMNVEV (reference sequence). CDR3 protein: CASSPGDNYEQYF. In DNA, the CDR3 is TGTGCCAGCAGTCCGGGAGATAATTACGAGCAGTACTTC.

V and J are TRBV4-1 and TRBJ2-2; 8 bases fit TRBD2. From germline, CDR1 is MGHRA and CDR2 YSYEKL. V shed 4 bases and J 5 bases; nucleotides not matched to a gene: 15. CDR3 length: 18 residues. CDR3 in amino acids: CASSRQSGAGGRTGELFF. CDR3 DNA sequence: TGCGCCAGCAGCCGCCAATCTGGGGCGGGAGGACGAACCGGGGAGCTGTTTTTT.

CDR3 protein: CASSLKETQYF. CDR3 nucleotides: TGTGCCAGCAGCTTAAAAGAGACCCAGTACTTC. The rearrangement joins TRBV28 to TRBJ2-5; D gene ambiguous. The CDR3 sequence is 11 residues long. CDR1 and CDR2 from the germline V gene are MDHEN and SYDVKM. The germline V and J ends were trimmed by 6 bases and 3 bases, with 5 bases remaining between them. Full variable domain (missing parts from reference TRBV28 and TRBJ2-5): DVKVTQSSRYLVKRTGEKVFLECVQDMDHENMFWYRQDPGLGLRLIYFSYDVKMKEKGDIPEGYSVSREKKERFSLILESASTNQTSMYLCASSLKETQYFGPGTRLLVL.

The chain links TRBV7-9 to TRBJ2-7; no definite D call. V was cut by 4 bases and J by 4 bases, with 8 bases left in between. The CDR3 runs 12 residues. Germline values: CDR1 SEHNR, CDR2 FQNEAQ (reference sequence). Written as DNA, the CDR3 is TGTGCCAGCAGCTCGGACCCTTACGAGCAGTACTTC. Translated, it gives CASSSDPYEQYF.

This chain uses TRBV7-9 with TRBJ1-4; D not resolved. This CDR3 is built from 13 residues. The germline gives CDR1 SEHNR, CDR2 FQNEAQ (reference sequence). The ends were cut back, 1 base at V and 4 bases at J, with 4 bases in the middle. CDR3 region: CASSLGGNEKLFF. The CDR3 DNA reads TGTGCCAGCAGCTTAGGCGGTAATGAAAAACTGTTTTTT. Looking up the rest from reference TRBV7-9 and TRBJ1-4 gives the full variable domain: DTGVSQNPRHKITKRGQNVTFRCDPISEHNRLYWYRQTLGQGPEFLTYFQNEAQLEKSRLLSDRFSAERPKGSFSTLEIQRTEQGDSAMYLCASSLGGNEKLFFGSGTQLSVL.